A selection of T cell receptor beta chains follows, all from one sample in a study of T cell repertoires in cytomegalovirus infection. No antigen has been identified for these receptors. TCRdb analysed the reads with MiXCR anew, one entry per CDR3 protein. The sample includes 400,000 to 600,000 distinct CDR3 sequences, under 55% of them seen just once. This specimen was cultured PBMCs, taken from culture after CMV antigen stimulation. All receptors come from a human donor in good health (CMV status not recorded). Some clones in this sample may be carry-over from other donors' samples. The CDR3 runs from the conserved cysteine through the conserved F or W. Fields, in order: J gene, V gene, D gene, CDR3 protein. D genes are given only for firm matches.

J gene: TRBJ2-1
V gene: TRBV5-1
D gene: NA
CDR3 protein: CASRIGGGTYNEQFF

J gene: TRBJ2-1
V gene: TRBV4-1
D gene: NA
CDR3 protein: CASSQDPAGWNEQFF

J gene: TRBJ2-2
V gene: TRBV27
D gene: NA
CDR3 protein: CASTHRTTLSGELFF

J gene: TRBJ2-3
V gene: TRBV6-8
D gene: TRBD2
CDR3 protein: CASSSPSGGTDTQYF

J gene: TRBJ1-6
V gene: TRBV19
D gene: NA
CDR3 protein: CASSIDLQMGLHF

J gene: TRBJ2-7
V gene: TRBV29-1
D gene: NA
CDR3 protein: CSVEGGGARDEQYF

J gene: TRBJ1-1
V gene: TRBV6-1
D gene: NA
CDR3 protein: CASTEGAEAFF

J gene: TRBJ2-6
V gene: TRBV3-1
D gene: NA
CDR3 protein: CASSQDMSGANVLTF

J gene: TRBJ1-1
V gene: TRBV6-1
D gene: NA
CDR3 protein: CASSVTSTREAFF

J gene: TRBJ2-5
V gene: TRBV5-1
D gene: TRBD1
CDR3 protein: CASSTGDSFQETQYF

J gene: TRBJ2-5
V gene: TRBV2
D gene: NA
CDR3 protein: CASSGGIQETQYF

J gene: TRBJ2-3
V gene: TRBV4-3
D gene: NA
CDR3 protein: CASSRMPGTDTQYF

J gene: TRBJ2-5
V gene: TRBV2
D gene: NA
CDR3 protein: CASNLLRETQETQYF

J gene: TRBJ2-7
V gene: TRBV7-6
D gene: NA
CDR3 protein: CASSAPGTLGEQYF

J gene: TRBJ1-5
V gene: TRBV6-9
D gene: TRBD1
CDR3 protein: CASSFRQGLNQPQHF

J gene: TRBJ2-3
V gene: TRBV5-6
D gene: NA
CDR3 protein: CASKTRGGGIDTQYF

J gene: TRBJ2-7
V gene: TRBV20-1
D gene: NA
CDR3 protein: CSARDRLLYEQYF

J gene: TRBJ1-1
V gene: TRBV27
D gene: NA
CDR3 protein: CASRVRTGNTEAFF

J gene: TRBJ2-1
V gene: TRBV7-2
D gene: TRBD1
CDR3 protein: CASSFAGGPQFF

J gene: TRBJ1-1
V gene: TRBV5-4
D gene: NA
CDR3 protein: CASSVLSWEGNTEAFF

J gene: TRBJ1-2
V gene: TRBV10-3
D gene: NA
CDR3 protein: CAISESPGGYTF

J gene: TRBJ2-1
V gene: TRBV12-3/TRBV12-4
D gene: NA
CDR3 protein: CASSFEVANEQFF

J gene: TRBJ2-5
V gene: TRBV7-8
D gene: NA
CDR3 protein: CASSSSVGETQYF

J gene: TRBJ2-5
V gene: TRBV14
D gene: NA
CDR3 protein: CASSQDASTGKETQYF

J gene: TRBJ2-7
V gene: TRBV6-6
D gene: NA
CDR3 protein: CASSVKGRTPNLSYEQYF

J gene: TRBJ1-1
V gene: TRBV7-9
D gene: NA
CDR3 protein: CASSPTATNTEAFF

J gene: TRBJ2-5
V gene: TRBV19
D gene: TRBD1
CDR3 protein: CASTQTGQPETQYF

J gene: TRBJ2-5
V gene: TRBV29-1
D gene: TRBD1
CDR3 protein: CSVAGDRGPETQYF

J gene: TRBJ2-1
V gene: TRBV3-1
D gene: TRBD2
CDR3 protein: CASSRDGGSNEQFF

J gene: TRBJ2-3
V gene: TRBV20-1
D gene: NA
CDR3 protein: CSARRDPTDTQYF

J gene: TRBJ1-6
V gene: TRBV12-3/TRBV12-4
D gene: NA
CDR3 protein: CASSRGALVNSPLHF

J gene: TRBJ2-2
V gene: TRBV6-1
D gene: NA
CDR3 protein: CASSEMLGRGVPGELFF

J gene: TRBJ1-6
V gene: TRBV7-9
D gene: NA
CDR3 protein: CASSRRGTAESNSPLHF

J gene: TRBJ1-2
V gene: TRBV12-3/TRBV12-4
D gene: NA
CDR3 protein: CASSTLGVGYTF

J gene: TRBJ2-5
V gene: TRBV20-1
D gene: NA
CDR3 protein: CSGGGAVETQYF

J gene: TRBJ2-7
V gene: TRBV2
D gene: NA
CDR3 protein: CASRPGLGSYEQYF

J gene: TRBJ2-1
V gene: TRBV7-2
D gene: NA
CDR3 protein: CASSRRGGSYNEQFF

J gene: TRBJ1-1
V gene: TRBV12-3/TRBV12-4
D gene: NA
CDR3 protein: CASSSFRTANTEAFF

J gene: TRBJ2-3
V gene: TRBV7-2
D gene: NA
CDR3 protein: CASSQYPQTADTQYF

J gene: TRBJ1-1
V gene: TRBV7-8
D gene: NA
CDR3 protein: CASSQMTGTEAFF

J gene: TRBJ2-3
V gene: TRBV20-1
D gene: TRBD2
CDR3 protein: CSARDRRGGGGDTQYF

J gene: TRBJ2-5
V gene: TRBV12-3/TRBV12-4
D gene: NA
CDR3 protein: CASSLAGARETQYF

J gene: TRBJ2-3
V gene: TRBV6-1
D gene: NA
CDR3 protein: CASSESRVRYF

J gene: TRBJ1-1
V gene: TRBV27
D gene: NA
CDR3 protein: CASSRYGQLNTEAFF

J gene: TRBJ2-7
V gene: TRBV6-2/TRBV6-3
D gene: NA
CDR3 protein: CASSAPGSLPYEQYF

J gene: TRBJ1-2
V gene: TRBV19
D gene: NA
CDR3 protein: CASRPFDSGGNYGYTF

J gene: TRBJ1-4
V gene: TRBV7-2
D gene: NA
CDR3 protein: CASSLALADGEKLFF

J gene: TRBJ2-3
V gene: TRBV7-9
D gene: TRBD1
CDR3 protein: CASSFTQGADTQYF

J gene: TRBJ2-1
V gene: TRBV7-2
D gene: TRBD1
CDR3 protein: CASSLAVPGQRYSSQFF

J gene: TRBJ2-1
V gene: TRBV7-3
D gene: NA
CDR3 protein: CASSPRRGNLYNEQFF

J gene: TRBJ2-1
V gene: TRBV7-2
D gene: TRBD2
CDR3 protein: CASSQQGLAAYNEQFF

J gene: TRBJ2-3
V gene: TRBV7-8
D gene: NA
CDR3 protein: CASSLRGGVSTDTQYF

J gene: TRBJ1-1
V gene: TRBV18
D gene: TRBD1
CDR3 protein: CASSGGQGGETEAFF

J gene: TRBJ2-7
V gene: TRBV7-3
D gene: NA
CDR3 protein: CASSLEGGDPYEQYF

J gene: TRBJ2-1
V gene: TRBV7-2
D gene: TRBD1
CDR3 protein: CASSPGGGNEQFF

J gene: TRBJ2-4
V gene: TRBV6-5
D gene: NA
CDR3 protein: CASSFDLNIQYF

J gene: TRBJ2-7
V gene: TRBV7-2
D gene: NA
CDR3 protein: CASSPETIYEQYF